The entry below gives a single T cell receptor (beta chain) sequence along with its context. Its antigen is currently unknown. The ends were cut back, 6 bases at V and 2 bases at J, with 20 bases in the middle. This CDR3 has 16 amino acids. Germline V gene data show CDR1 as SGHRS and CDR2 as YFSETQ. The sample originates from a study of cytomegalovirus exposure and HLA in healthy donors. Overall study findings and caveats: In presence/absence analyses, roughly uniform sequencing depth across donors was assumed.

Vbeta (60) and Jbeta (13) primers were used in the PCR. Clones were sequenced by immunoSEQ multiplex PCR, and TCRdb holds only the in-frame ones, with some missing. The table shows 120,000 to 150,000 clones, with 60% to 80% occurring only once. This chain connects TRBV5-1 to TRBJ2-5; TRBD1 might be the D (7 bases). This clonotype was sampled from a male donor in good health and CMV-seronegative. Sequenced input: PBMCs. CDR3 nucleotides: TGCGCCAGCACCACCCTAGGGCAGGGGGGTCAAGAGACCCAGTACTTC. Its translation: CASTTLGQGGQETQYF.